This T cell receptor (beta chain) is from a study of blood T cell repertoires in COVID-19. Per the original data handling: Using reference gene primer amplification, nucleated cell counts were estimated. The data were produced by immunoSEQ multiplex PCR, yet TCRdb's version contains in-frame clones alone and is incomplete. The V and J calls and clone size were taken over from that table, and D and trimming were inferred from the DNA. The table lists 150,000 to 180,000 clones, around 80% of them singletons. V dropped 2 bases and J dropped 4 bases, with 11 bases sitting between them. The CDR3 covers 14 residues. The V gene's germline CDR1 is MNHEY and CDR2 SVGAGI. This clone was detected only once. Residents of 20 to 25 US areas, aged roughly 18 to 89 years, made up the participants. Clinical histories supplied by participants themselves formed the basis of cohort assignment. Two negative PCRs, clearance, or symptom resolution were required of recovered Cohort 3 donors.

This receptor was obtained from a man aged 45-65 years who had recovered from COVID-19. The chain combines TRBV6-5 with TRBJ1-1; D call uncertain. Sequencing was done on a sample of PBMCs or T cells enriched from blood (not recorded which). DNA for the CDR3: TGTGCCAGCAGTTACGGGCAGTATGTCACTGAAGCTTTCTTT. Its translation is CASSYGQYVTEAFF.